This TCR beta chain was captured in a study of a mutant IDH1 vaccine in newly diagnosed glioma. Study summary: Once 4-6 weeks had passed after radiotherapy alone, vaccination started, or it started with temozolomide cycles. Of the patients given treatment, approximately 60% were male and around 38% were female, and a mean age of roughly 40 years was recorded. Week 35 was safety follow-up visit V12; week 47 was end-of-study visit V13.

Germline CDR1 SGHVS, CDR2 FNYEAQ. CDR3 size: 13 residues. Trimming removed 5 bases from V and 3 bases from J, with 11 bases in between. To note about this clone: Its antigen is unidentified.

Findings of the study overall: Top-clonotype changes in peripheral T cells seemed unrelated to pseudoprogression.

Profiling relied on immunoSEQ multiplex PCR, and the TCRdb table lists in-frame clones only, not all of them. The sample shows around 50,000 clones, around four fifths of them seen only once. Documented time point: week 35, safety follow-up. In every dose of vaccine, 300 ug of mutant IDH1 20-mer peptide was given alongside topical imiquimod. V usage is TRBV7-6 and J usage is TRBJ2-7; D gene ambiguous. The sample was PBMCs, taken from a glioma patient whose treatment included an IDH1 peptide vaccine. This TCR was recovered from a young woman with glioma. The CDR3 DNA reads TGTGCCAGCAGCCCTTCCCCAGGCTACGAGCAGTACTTC. Encoded protein: CASSPSPGYEQYF.